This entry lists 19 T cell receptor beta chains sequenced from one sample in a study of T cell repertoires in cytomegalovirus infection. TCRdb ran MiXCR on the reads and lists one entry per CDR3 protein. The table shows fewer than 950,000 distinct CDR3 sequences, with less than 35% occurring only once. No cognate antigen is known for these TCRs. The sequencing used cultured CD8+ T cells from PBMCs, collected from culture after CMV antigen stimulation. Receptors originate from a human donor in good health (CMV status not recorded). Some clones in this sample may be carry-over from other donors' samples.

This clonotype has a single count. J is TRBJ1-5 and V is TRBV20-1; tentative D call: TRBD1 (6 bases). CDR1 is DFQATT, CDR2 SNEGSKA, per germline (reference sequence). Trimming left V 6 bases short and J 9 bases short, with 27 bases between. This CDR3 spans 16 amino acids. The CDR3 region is CSADASLGGGGPPQHF. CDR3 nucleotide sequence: TGCAGTGCCGATGCATCCCTGGGGGGGGGCGGCCCGCCCCAGCATTTT.

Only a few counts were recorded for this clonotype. The CDR3 DNA sequence: TGTGCCAGCAGCGATGTAGGGGAGTTGTTTCCCTATGGCTACACCTTC. Translated, it gives CASSDVGELFPYGYTF. This chain links TRBV5-6 with TRBJ1-2; perhaps TRBD1 as D (5 bases). Germline values: CDR1 SGHDT, CDR2 YYEEEE. V lost 4 bases and J lost 4, with 20 bases in between. The length of the CDR3 is 16 residues.

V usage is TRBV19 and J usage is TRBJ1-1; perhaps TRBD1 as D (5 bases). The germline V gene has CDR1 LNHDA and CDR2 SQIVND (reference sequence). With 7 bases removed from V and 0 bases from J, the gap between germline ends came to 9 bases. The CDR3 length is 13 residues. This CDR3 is CASKRGMNTEAFF. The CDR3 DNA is TGTGCCAGTAAGCGGGGGATGAACACTGAAGCTTTCTTT.

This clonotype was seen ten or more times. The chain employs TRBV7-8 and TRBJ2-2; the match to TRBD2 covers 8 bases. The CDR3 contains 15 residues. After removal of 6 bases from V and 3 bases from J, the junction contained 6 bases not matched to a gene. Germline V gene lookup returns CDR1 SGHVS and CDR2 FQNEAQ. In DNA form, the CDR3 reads TGTGCCAGCAGTGCGAGCGGGGGATACACCGGGGAGCTGTTTTTT. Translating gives CASSASGGYTGELFF.

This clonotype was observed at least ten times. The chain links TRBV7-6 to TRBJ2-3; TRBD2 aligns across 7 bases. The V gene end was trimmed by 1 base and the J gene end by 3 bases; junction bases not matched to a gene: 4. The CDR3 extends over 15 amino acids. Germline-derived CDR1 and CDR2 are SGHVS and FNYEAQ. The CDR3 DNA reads TGTGCCAGCAGCTTAGAAAGCGGGATAACAGATACGCAGTATTTT. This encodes CASSLESGITDTQYF. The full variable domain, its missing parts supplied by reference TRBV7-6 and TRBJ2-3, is GAGVSQSPRYKVTKRGQDVALRCDPISGHVSLYWYRQALGQGPEFLTYFNYEAQQDKSGLPNDRFSAERPEGSISTLTIQRTEQRDSAMYRCASSLESGITDTQYFGPGTRLTVL.

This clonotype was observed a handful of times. The CDR3 sequence is CATSLGYGQVNTEAFF. The CDR3 DNA follows: TGTGCCACCTCACTGGGGTATGGACAGGTGAACACTGAAGCTTTCTTT. The rearrangement joins TRBV27 to TRBJ1-1, with 7 nucleotides matching TRBD1. Trimming removed 10 bases from V and 0 bases from J; junction bases left unmatched: 14. Germline V CDR1 and CDR2: MNHEY, SMNVEV (reference sequence). The CDR3 is made up of 16 amino acids.

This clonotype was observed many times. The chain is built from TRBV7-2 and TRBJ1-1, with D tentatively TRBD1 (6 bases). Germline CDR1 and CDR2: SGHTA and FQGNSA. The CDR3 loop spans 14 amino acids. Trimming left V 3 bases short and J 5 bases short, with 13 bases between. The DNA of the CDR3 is TGTGCCAGCAGCTTCATACAGGGTTATACTGAAGCTTTCTTT. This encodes CASSFIQGYTEAFF.

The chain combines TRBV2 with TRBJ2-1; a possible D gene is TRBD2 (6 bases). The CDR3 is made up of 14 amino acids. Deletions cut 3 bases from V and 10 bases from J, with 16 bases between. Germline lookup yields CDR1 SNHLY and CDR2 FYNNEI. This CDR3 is CASSDGRQGLEQFF. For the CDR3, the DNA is TGTGCCAGCAGTGATGGTAGGCAGGGACTGGAGCAGTTCTTC.

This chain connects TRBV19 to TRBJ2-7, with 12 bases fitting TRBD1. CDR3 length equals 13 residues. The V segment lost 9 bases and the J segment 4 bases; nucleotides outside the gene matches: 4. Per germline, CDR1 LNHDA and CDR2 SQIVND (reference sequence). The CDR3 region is CASWGQGAYEQYF. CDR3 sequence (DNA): TGTGCCAGCTGGGGACAGGGGGCTTACGAGCAGTACTTC.

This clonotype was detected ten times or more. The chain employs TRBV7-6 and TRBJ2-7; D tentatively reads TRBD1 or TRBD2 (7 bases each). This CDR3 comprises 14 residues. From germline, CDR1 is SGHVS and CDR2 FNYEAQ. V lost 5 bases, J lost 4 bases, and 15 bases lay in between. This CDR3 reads CASSPREGAYEQYF. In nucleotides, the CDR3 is TGTGCCAGCAGCCCCAGGGAGGGGGCGTACGAGCAGTACTTC.

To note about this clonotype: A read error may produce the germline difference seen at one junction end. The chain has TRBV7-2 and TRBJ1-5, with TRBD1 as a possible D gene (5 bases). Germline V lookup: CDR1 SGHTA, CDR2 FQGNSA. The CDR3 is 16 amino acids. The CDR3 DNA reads TGTGTCAGCACCTCATGGGCCCGAACAGGAGGGCAGCCCCAGCATTTT. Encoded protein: CVSTSWARTGGQPQHF.

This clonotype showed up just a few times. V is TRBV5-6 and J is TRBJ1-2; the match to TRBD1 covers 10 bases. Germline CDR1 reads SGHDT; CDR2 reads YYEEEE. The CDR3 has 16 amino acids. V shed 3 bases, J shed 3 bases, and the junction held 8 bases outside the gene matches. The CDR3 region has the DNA TGTGCCAGCAGCTCCTGGGACAGGGGACGCTACTATGGCTACACCTTC. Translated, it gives CASSSWDRGRYYGYTF.

The CDR3 nucleotides read TGTGCCAGCAGTTACGACGGCACAGATACGCAGTATTTT. Translated, it gives CASSYDGTDTQYF. This chain links TRBV6-6 with TRBJ2-3, with D unresolved. Germline assignment: CDR1 MNHNY and CDR2 SVGAGI (reference sequence). This CDR3 is 13 amino acids long. V was cut by 2 bases and J by 1 base, with 4 bases left in between.

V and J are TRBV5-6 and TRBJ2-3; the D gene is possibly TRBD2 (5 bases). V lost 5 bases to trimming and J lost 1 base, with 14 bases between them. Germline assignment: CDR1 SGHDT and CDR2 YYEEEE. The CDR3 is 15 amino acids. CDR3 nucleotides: TGTGCCAGCAGTCTCCCCAGCGGACGCACAGATACGCAGTATTTT. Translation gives CASSLPSGRTDTQYF.

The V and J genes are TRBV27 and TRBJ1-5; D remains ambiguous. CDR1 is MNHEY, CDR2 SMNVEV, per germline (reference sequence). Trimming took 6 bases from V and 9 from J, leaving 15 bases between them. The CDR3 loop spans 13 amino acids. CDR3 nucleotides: TGTGCCAGCAGCCTCGGGGAGAGCCGGCCCCAGCATTTT. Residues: CASSLGESRPQHF.

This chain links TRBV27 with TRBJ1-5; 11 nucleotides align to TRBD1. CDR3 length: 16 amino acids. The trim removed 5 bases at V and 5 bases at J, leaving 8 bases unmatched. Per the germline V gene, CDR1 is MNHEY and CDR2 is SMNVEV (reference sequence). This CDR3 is CASSPLGQGADQPQHF. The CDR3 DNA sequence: TGTGCCAGCAGTCCCCTTGGACAGGGGGCGGATCAGCCCCAGCATTTT.

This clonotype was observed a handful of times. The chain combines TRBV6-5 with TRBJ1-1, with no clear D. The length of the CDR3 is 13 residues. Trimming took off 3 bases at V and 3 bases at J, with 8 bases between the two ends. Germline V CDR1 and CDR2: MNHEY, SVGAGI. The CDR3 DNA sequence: TGTGCCAGCAGTTATTATACTTACACTGAAGCTTTCTTT. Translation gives CASSYYTYTEAFF.

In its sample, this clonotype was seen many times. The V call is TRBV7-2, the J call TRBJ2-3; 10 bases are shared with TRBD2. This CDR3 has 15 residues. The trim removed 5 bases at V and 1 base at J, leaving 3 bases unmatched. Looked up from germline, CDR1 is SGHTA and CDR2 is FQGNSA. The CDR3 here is CASSVGTSGTDTQYF. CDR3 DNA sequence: TGTGCCAGCAGCGTAGGGACTAGCGGCACAGATACGCAGTATTTT. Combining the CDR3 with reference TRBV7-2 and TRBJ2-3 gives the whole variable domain GAGVSQSPSNKVTEKGKDVELRCDPISGHTALYWYRQSLGQGLEFLIYFQGNSAPDKSGLPSDRFSAERTGGSVSTLTIQRTQQEDSAVYLCASSVGTSGTDTQYFGPGTRLTVL.

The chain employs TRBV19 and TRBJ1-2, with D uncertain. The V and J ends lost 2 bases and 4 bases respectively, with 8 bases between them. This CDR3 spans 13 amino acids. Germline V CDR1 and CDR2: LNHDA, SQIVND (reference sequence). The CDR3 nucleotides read TGTGCCAGTAGTATAAGTGAGTTCTATGGCTACACCTTC. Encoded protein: CASSISEFYGYTF.